The 9 T cell receptor beta chains below were found in one sample sequenced in a study of graft-versus-host responses after intestinal transplantation. These receptors have no known antigen. The method was immunoSEQ multiplex PCR; TCRdb's version includes in-frame clones alone and lacks a portion of them. The sample yields fewer than 95,000 clones, approximately 92% seen once. The sequenced sample was unstimulated CD8+ T cells sorted from spleen or lymph node cells, obtained before intestinal transplant. The source is a human donor who received an intestinal transplant.

The chain has TRBV6-5 and TRBJ1-1, with no clear D. Germline assignment: CDR1 MNHEY and CDR2 SVGAGI. The V gene lost 2 bases and the J gene lost 4 bases, with 8 bases spanning the gap. The CDR3 contains 13 residues. The CDR3 DNA sequence: TGTGCCAGCAGTTACGGTGGGAGCACTGAAGCTTTCTTT. This gives the protein CASSYGGSTEAFF.

The chain has TRBV5-6 and TRBJ2-7; 8 bases are shared with TRBD1. The CDR3 length is 17 residues. J lost 0 bases, V lost 0 bases, and 8 bases had no gene match. The germline V gene encodes CDR1 SGHDT and CDR2 YYEEEE. The CDR3 DNA is TGTGCCAGCAGCTTGGGACCCGGGACAGGACTCTCCTACGAGCAGTACTTC. It specifies CASSLGPGTGLSYEQYF.

This clone is a singleton in its sample. The chain employs TRBV7-9 and TRBJ2-7; maybe TRBD2 (6 bases). Germline CDR1 is SEHNR and CDR2 is FQNEAQ (reference sequence). CDR3 size: 15 residues. With 5 bases removed from V and 3 bases from J, the gap between germline ends came to 17 bases. CDR3 residues: CASSPLGGGFYEQYF. The CDR3 nucleotides are TGTGCCAGCAGCCCATTGGGAGGAGGGTTCTACGAGCAGTACTTC.

This sequence joins TRBV10-3 and TRBJ1-1, with 8 positions matching TRBD1. The CDR3 is 13 residues long. Germline V lookup: CDR1 ENHRY, CDR2 SYGVKD. J lost 4 bases, V lost 10 bases, and 8 bases had no gene match. CDR3: CATQQGERTEAFF. DNA of the CDR3: TGTGCCACCCAACAGGGGGAGCGCACTGAAGCTTTCTTT.

This chain uses TRBV4-1 with TRBJ2-5; no firm D call. Trimming shortened V by 1 base and J by 1 base, and 10 bases separated the two germline ends. From germline, CDR1 is MGHRA and CDR2 YSYEKL. The CDR3 is 15 amino acids. The CDR3 region has the DNA TGCGCCAGCAGCCAAGTCGTAGCTTTCCAAGAGACCCAGTACTTC. Its protein product is CASSQVVAFQETQYF.

The J gene is TRBJ2-7, the V gene TRBV11-2, with a possible D match to TRBD2 (6 bases). Germline CDR1 SGHAT, CDR2 FQNNGV. With 6 bases removed from V and 3 bases from J, the gap between germline ends came to 18 bases. CDR3 length: 15 residues. The chain's CDR3 is CASSTTAGLLYEQYF. For the CDR3, the DNA is TGTGCCAGCAGTACTACAGCGGGCTTACTCTACGAGCAGTACTTC.

This chain links TRBV2 with TRBJ2-1; D perhaps matches TRBD1 (6 bases). V was clipped by 5 bases and J by 0 bases, with 11 bases between them. CDR1 and CDR2 (germline): SNHLY, FYNNEI. The CDR3 totals 15 residues. CDR3 loop: CASSYTGSSYNEQFF. The CDR3 DNA sequence: TGTGCCAGCAGTTATACAGGGAGCTCCTACAATGAGCAGTTCTTC.

CDR3: CAWSVLRDEQYF. As DNA, the CDR3 is TGTGCCTGGAGTGTACTAAGAGACGAGCAGTACTTC. This chain links TRBV30 with TRBJ2-7; D gene uncertain. Trimming removed 0 bases from V and 5 bases from J, with 8 bases in between. The CDR3 runs 12 residues. The germline V gene encodes CDR1 GTSNPN and CDR2 SVGIG (reference sequence).

V is TRBV6-1 and J is TRBJ2-7; no clear D. This CDR3 comprises 12 residues. Deletions cut 8 bases from V and 2 bases from J, with 10 bases between. Germline CDR1 is MNHNS and CDR2 is SASEGT. In DNA, the CDR3 is TGTGCCAGCCGTCCCCAGGCCTACGAGCAGTACTTC. Protein product: CASRPQAYEQYF.